This T cell receptor beta chain was profiled in a study of T cell changes during pregnancy in multiple sclerosis. Profiled with immunoSEQ multiplex PCR; TCRdb holds only in-frame clones, not every one. The sample yields roughly 64,000 clones, 96% seen once. This receptor was taken from a female donor with multiple sclerosis, enrolled in a pregnancy study. The input for sequencing was CD8+ T cells from peripheral blood mononuclear cells, taken after pregnancy.

CDR3 coding DNA: TGTGCCAGCAGTTGGACAGGGAACGAGCAGTACTTC. This sequence encodes CASSWTGNEQYF. J is TRBJ2-7 and V is TRBV6-6; 8 bases agree with TRBD1. Looked up from germline, CDR1 is MNHNY and CDR2 is SVGAGI (reference sequence). The CDR3 runs to 12 residues. V was clipped by 4 bases and J by 5 bases; unmatched bases: 1.